Reported below is one TCR beta chain. The antigen remains undetermined. Terminally differentiated effector memory CD45RA+ cells were excluded from the naive CD8 cells, which were CD45RO-negative and positively selected for CCR7. This entry comes from a study of shared clonotypes between healthy human individuals. Study observations and caveats: Sequencing of the sorted subsets was shown by rarefaction to be incomplete despite large depth.

CDR1 and CDR2 (germline): MDHEN, SYDVKM. This CDR3 spans 15 amino acids. V shed 3 bases, J shed 7 bases, and the junction held 6 bases outside the gene matches. A 200 ng quantity of DNA, 30,000 to 35,000 T cell genomes, went into the sorted-subset replicate PCRs. Method: immunoSEQ multiplex PCR; TCRdb's copy keeps in-frame clones and lacks some. The table shows around 2,000,000 clones, with about 95% occurring only once. This clonotype was obtained from a man younger than 35 in good health. This rearrangement joins TRBV28 to TRBJ2-3, with 11 bases that match TRBD2. The specimen sequenced was naive CD8+ T cells sorted from blood. The CDR3 nucleotides are TGTGCCAGCAGTTTCTTTAGCGGGGGGGCTTATACGCAGTATTTT. It translates to CASSFFSGGAYTQYF.